The present entry profiles one TCR beta chain with its context. Antigen unknown. This specimen belongs to a study of monozygotic twins with inflammatory bowel disease. Whole-study results and caveats: Reduced clonotype sharing with other individuals was observed in IBD patients relative to healthy twins, especially with disease activity. Cells of different T cell subtypes could not be told apart.

There were around 3,500 ng of total RNA used for each TCR library. TCRdb re-called the 5' RACE reads and catalogs CDR3 proteins one per entry, DNA excluded. This repertoire comprises about 380,000 distinct CDR3 sequences; its ten largest clones make up about 2.5%. Looked up from germline, CDR1 is MNHEY and CDR2 is SVGAGI. The CDR3 spans 14 residues. The TCR was taken from a human donor with ulcerative colitis or Crohn's disease, or a healthy co-twin of an affected twin (not recorded which). Sequencing was performed on blood. The chain has TRBV6-5 and TRBJ1-4. The CDR3 sequence is CASSYSPAGEKLFF.